A selection of T cell receptor beta chains follows, all from one sample in a study of cytomegalovirus exposure and HLA in healthy donors. The table came from immunoSEQ multiplex PCR; TCRdb's copy has only in-frame clones and leaves some out. Of roughly 78,000 clones listed, less than 75% are singletons. Input material: PBMCs. These TCRs come from a man aged 25 to 40 in good health and CMV-seropositive. CDR3s include the opening cysteine and the closing phenylalanine or tryptophan. The D gene is left open where the match is weak. Clone size is stated in some rows and not others, as once, few, many or a class when expanded.

CDR3aa,CDR3nt,abundance,j_gene,d_gene,v_gene
CASSPQRSGQYF,TGTGCCAGCAGTCCTCAACGGAGCGGGCAGTACTTC,once,TRBJ2-7,-,TRBV6-5
CASSYRTSGGNEQFF,TGTGCCAGCAGTTACAGGACTAGCGGAGGGAATGAGCAGTTCTTC,-,TRBJ2-1,TRBD2,TRBV6-5
CASSDSGGRGETQYF,TGTGCCAGCAGCGATAGCGGGGGGCGGGGGGAGACCCAGTACTTC,-,TRBJ2-5,TRBD2,TRBV6-5
CASSRDRNTEAFF,TGTGCCAGCAGTCGAGACAGGAACACTGAAGCTTTCTTT,-,TRBJ1-1,-,TRBV11-1
CASRGQGNTEAFF,TGCGCCAGCAGGGGACAGGGGAACACTGAAGCTTTCTTT,-,TRBJ1-1,TRBD1,TRBV10-2
CASSEVGLAGGVLVETQYF,TGTGCCAGCAGTGAAGTTGGACTAGCGGGGGGAGTTTTGGTTGAGACCCAGTACTTC,few,TRBJ2-5,TRBD2,TRBV2
CASSSNSNQPQHF,TGTGCCAGCAGCTCCAATAGCAATCAGCCCCAGCATTTT,once,TRBJ1-5,-,TRBV5-8
CASSYGTSYEQYF,TGTGCCAGCAGCTACGGGACAAGCTACGAGCAGTACTTC,few,TRBJ2-7,-,TRBV7-9
CASSPARGRNTIYF,TGTGCCAGCTCACCAGCGAGGGGGCGAAACACCATATATTTT,once,TRBJ1-3,TRBD1,TRBV18
CASSLGPGLASEQFF,TGTGCCAGCAGCTTGGGACCGGGACTAGCTTCGGAACAGTTCTTC,-,TRBJ2-1,TRBD2,TRBV7-2
CASSLNPRGYEQYF,TGTGCCAGCTCACTAAACCCGCGAGGGTACGAGCAGTACTTC,-,TRBJ2-7,-,TRBV18
CASRRGAGTGGSETQYF,TGTGCCAGCAGACGGGGGGCGGGGACAGGGGGTTCAGAGACCCAGTACTTC,-,TRBJ2-5,TRBD1,TRBV7-8
CAWGSGSSYNEQFF,TGTGCCTGGGGAAGCGGGAGCTCCTACAATGAGCAGTTCTTC,few,TRBJ2-1,TRBD2,TRBV30
CASSQDLREEQFF,TGCGCCAGCAGCCAAGATCTTCGCGAGGAGCAGTTCTTC,-,TRBJ2-1,-,TRBV4-3
CASGGTNYGYTF,TGTGCCTCGGGAGGGACTAACTATGGCTACACCTTC,few,TRBJ1-2,-,TRBV30
CASSLGRNPTEGYSPLHF,TGTGCCAGCAGTTTAGGAAGAAACCCAACAGAGGGATATTCACCCCTCCACTTT,-,TRBJ1-6,-,TRBV27
CASRPRSPNTEAFF,TGTGCCAGCAGACCCAGGTCTCCAAACACTGAAGCTTTCTTT,-,TRBJ1-1,-,TRBV6-6
CASSLVAGQRGNEQYF,TGTGCCAGCAGCTTAGTAGCGGGCCAAAGGGGCAACGAGCAGTACTTC,-,TRBJ2-7,TRBD2,TRBV11-2
CASGLVVTGVTDTQYF,TGTGCTAGTGGTTTGGTAGTCACAGGGGTTACAGATACGCAGTATTTT,-,TRBJ2-3,TRBD1,TRBV12-5
CAISPGTGWGTEAFF,TGTGCCATCAGTCCCGGGACAGGATGGGGCACTGAAGCTTTCTTT,-,TRBJ1-1,TRBD1,TRBV10-3
CASSTDSYEQYF,TGTGCCAGCAGCACAGACAGCTACGAGCAGTACTTC,-,TRBJ2-7,-,TRBV7-9
CASSTPSGGAYNEQFF,TGTGCCAGCAGTACCCCCAGTGGGGGGGCCTACAATGAGCAGTTCTTC,-,TRBJ2-1,TRBD2,TRBV28
CSILTGQGAPNEQFF,TGCAGCATCCTAACGGGACAGGGGGCGCCCAATGAGCAGTTCTTC,-,TRBJ2-1,TRBD1,TRBV29-1
CASSPRERSGELFF,TGTGCTAGCAGCCCCCGGGAACGTAGCGGGGAGCTGTTTTTT,-,TRBJ2-2,-,TRBV7-7
CARSYKDFPYF,TGTGCCAGAAGCTACAAGGACTTTCCGTATTTT,-,TRBJ2-3,-,TRBV5-3
CASSMMGGAGAYNEQFF,TGTGCCAGTAGTATGATGGGAGGGGCGGGGGCCTACAATGAGCAGTTCTTC,-,TRBJ2-1,TRBD2,TRBV19
CASSYGTGECGYTF,TGTGCCAGCAGTTACGGGACAGGGGAGTGCGGCTACACCTTC,-,TRBJ1-2,TRBD1,TRBV6-5
CASSVRENNEQFF,TGTGCCAGCAGTGTTCGGGAAAACAATGAGCAGTTCTTC,-,TRBJ2-1,-,TRBV6-4
CASSLVADYNEKLFF,TGTGCCAGCAGTTTAGTCGCAGATTATAATGAAAAACTGTTTTTT,-,TRBJ1-4,-,TRBV28
CASRTGITGELFF,TGTGCCAGCAGGACAGGGATCACCGGGGAGCTGTTTTTT,-,TRBJ2-2,TRBD1,TRBV6-1
CASSLTGLAGAVGSYNEQFF,TGTGCCAGCAGCCTGACGGGACTAGCGGGAGCTGTGGGGTCCTACAATGAGCAGTTCTTC,-,TRBJ2-1,TRBD2,TRBV9
CASSQSSGVSYEQYF,TGTGCCAGCAGCCAGAGTAGCGGAGTCTCCTACGAGCAGTACTTC,-,TRBJ2-7,-,TRBV4-2
CASSYAEITGELFF,TGTGCCAGCAGTTACGCGGAGATCACCGGGGAGCTGTTTTTT,-,TRBJ2-2,-,TRBV6-5
CASSCSQSGPYEQYF,TGTGCCAGCAGTTGCTCCCAATCAGGCCCCTACGAGCAGTACTTC,-,TRBJ2-7,-,TRBV6-5
CASSPRDREKTDTQYF,TGTGCCAGCAGCCCGAGGGACAGGGAGAAAACAGATACGCAGTATTTT,-,TRBJ2-3,TRBD1,TRBV7-9
CAILNPTNEKLFF,TGTGCCATTCTAAACCCAACTAATGAAAAACTGTTTTTT,-,TRBJ1-4,-,TRBV28
CASSSYSVYGYTF,TGCGCCAGCAGCTCCTACTCGGTCTATGGCTACACCTTC,few,TRBJ1-2,-,TRBV5-1
CAIISDGGHYEQYF,TGTGCCATCATTTCCGACGGGGGGCATTACGAGCAGTACTTC,-,TRBJ2-7,-,TRBV10-3
CASSPGHPSSQPQHF,TGTGCCAGCAGCCCGGGACATCCAAGCAGTCAGCCCCAGCATTTT,-,TRBJ1-5,-,TRBV7-2
CASRLLHTEEADTQYF,TGTGCCAGCAGACTTCTCCATACGGAGGAGGCAGATACGCAGTATTTT,few,TRBJ2-3,-,TRBV28
CASSLDPGSNSPLHF,TGTGCCAGCAGCTTAGACCCAGGTTCTAATTCACCCCTCCACTTT,-,TRBJ1-6,-,TRBV11-2
CASSQGASGTTDTQYF,TGCGCCAGCAGCCAAGGGGCTAGCGGGACCACAGATACGCAGTATTTT,-,TRBJ2-3,TRBD2,TRBV4-1
CASSQEGEGGGEQFF,TGTGCCAGCAGCCAAGAGGGGGAGGGGGGAGGTGAGCAGTTCTTC,-,TRBJ2-1,-,TRBV4-2
CASKGGLNEKLFF,TGTGCCAGCAAGGGCGGGCTAAATGAAAAACTGTTTTTT,-,TRBJ1-4,-,TRBV6-5
CASSPGGPRMANTIYF,TGTGCCAGCTCCCCGGGGGGACCCCGAATGGCCAACACCATATATTTT,few,TRBJ1-3,-,TRBV18
CASSVTGYSYEQYF,TGTGCCAGCAGCGTAACAGGGTACTCCTACGAGCAGTACTTC,few,TRBJ2-7,-,TRBV7-2
CASSFGTLNSPLHF,TGTGCCAGCAGCTTCGGGACACTGAATTCACCCCTCCACTTT,-,TRBJ1-6,-,TRBV14
CASSLVGGYTF,TGCGCCAGCAGCTTAGTCGGTGGCTACACCTTC,-,TRBJ1-2,-,TRBV28
CASSLTSGSLETQYF,TGTGCCAGCAGCTTGACTAGCGGGAGTCTTGAGACCCAGTACTTC,-,TRBJ2-5,TRBD2,TRBV5-5
CASSQIVLTGELFF,TGTGCCAGCAGCCAAATCGTCCTGACCGGGGAGCTGTTTTTT,-,TRBJ2-2,-,TRBV4-2